A selection of T cell receptor beta chains follows, all from one sample in a study of T cell responses to AZD1222 COVID-19 vaccine. Using immunoSEQ multiplex PCR, the repertoire was profiled, and TCRdb retains in-frame clones only, with some absent. In the table there are some 150,000 clones, about 91% of which are singletons. This material consisted of peripheral blood, taken on day 0 of AZD1222 vaccination. The receptors were sampled from an adult in good health. CDR3s include the opening cysteine and the closing phenylalanine or tryptophan. The D gene is left open where the match is weak. Size values are once, few and many counts, or a class for expanded clones, and some rows have none.

>TRBJ2-1|NA|TRBV24-1|TRBD2
CATSVAGLEGEQFF
TGTGCCACCAGTGTGGCGGGACTAGAAGGTGAGCAGTTCTTC
>TRBJ1-1|NA|TRBV29-1|TRBD1
CSVLGQGNANTEAFF
TGCAGCGTTCTCGGACAGGGGAATGCGAACACTGAAGCTTTCTTT
>TRBJ2-7|few|TRBV30|NA
CAWSVLGTPYEQYF
TGTGCCTGGAGTGTGTTGGGAACACCCTACGAGCAGTACTTC
>TRBJ2-3|NA|TRBV5-1|TRBD2
CASSLAAGGDTQYF
TGCGCCAGCAGCTTGGCCGCGGGAGGGGACACGCAGTATTTT
>TRBJ2-7|NA|TRBV28|TRBD1
CASSSGTAPYEQYF
TGTGCCAGCAGTTCCGGGACAGCGCCCTACGAGCAGTACTTC
>TRBJ1-5|few|TRBV15|NA
CATSRDAVPPQHF
TGTGCCACCAGCAGAGATGCGGTCCCGCCCCAGCATTTT
>TRBJ1-2|NA|TRBV7-2|NA
CASSFDGNYGYTF
TGTGCCAGCAGCTTCGACGGTAACTATGGCTACACCTTC
>TRBJ1-6|NA|TRBV30|NA
CAWSGGLDNSPLHF
TGTGCCTGGAGCGGGGGGTTGGATAATTCACCCCTCCACTTT
>TRBJ2-5|NA|TRBV27|NA
CASSLLPTVQETQYF
TGTGCCAGCAGTTTACTCCCGACAGTCCAAGAGACCCAGTACTTC
>TRBJ2-1|NA|TRBV27|TRBD2
CASSRLAGGNEQFF
TGTGCCAGCAGCCGACTAGCGGGAGGGAATGAGCAGTTCTTC
>TRBJ2-7|NA|TRBV5-1|TRBD2
CASSAGTSGTYEQYF
TGCGCCAGCAGCGCCGGGACTAGCGGGACCTACGAGCAGTACTTC
>TRBJ1-2|NA|TRBV19|NA
CASSISTNTLGYGYTF
TGTGCCAGTAGTATATCCACAAATACGCTTGGCTATGGCTACACCTTC
>TRBJ2-5|NA|TRBV7-9|NA
CASSQLGGVKGTQYF
TGTGCCAGCAGCCAACTGGGTGGAGTAAAGGGGACCCAGTACTTC
>TRBJ2-7|few|TRBV5-1|NA
CASSLQGAQSYEQYF
TGCGCCAGCAGCTTACAGGGAGCACAATCCTACGAGCAGTACTTC
>TRBJ2-1|NA|TRBV24-1|NA
CATSDFRVSYNEQFF
TGTGCCACCAGTGATTTTCGGGTCTCCTACAATGAGCAGTTCTTC
>TRBJ2-3|NA|TRBV18|TRBD2
CASSQTGTIILQYF
TGTGCCAGCTCACAAACCGGGACTATTATTTTGCAGTATTTT
>TRBJ2-6|NA|TRBV6-2/TRBV6-3|TRBD1
CASSHHLRTGLRTGANVLTF
TGTGCCAGCAGTCACCACCTCCGGACAGGCCTCCGTACTGGGGCCAACGTCCTGACTTTC
>TRBJ1-2|NA|TRBV7-9|TRBD1
CASRSTGGANYGYTF
TGTGCCAGCAGATCTACAGGGGGCGCAAACTATGGCTACACCTTC
>TRBJ2-7|NA|TRBV19|NA
CASSIVGRSSYEQYF
TGTGCCAGTAGTATAGTAGGGAGGAGCTCCTACGAGCAGTACTTC
>TRBJ1-1|NA|TRBV28|NA
CASSLEAGGNTEAFF
TGTGCCAGCAGTTTAGAAGCTGGGGGAAACACTGAAGCTTTCTTT
>TRBJ1-4|NA|TRBV7-9|NA
CASSQSAGSTNEKLFF
TGTGCCAGCAGCCAATCCGCAGGCTCAACTAATGAAAAACTGTTTTTT
>TRBJ1-2|few|TRBV19|NA
CASSLDSQTKDRPF
TGTGCCAGTAGTCTGGACTCCCAGACGAAAGACCGGCCCTTC
>TRBJ1-3|NA|TRBV19|NA
CASSPGWGSGNTIYF
TGTGCCAGTAGTCCAGGCTGGGGCTCTGGAAACACCATATATTTT
>TRBJ1-2|NA|TRBV7-2|NA
CASSSSAGGAGYGYTF
TGTGCCAGCAGCTCCTCGGCGGGGGGCGCGGGCTATGGCTACACCTTC
>TRBJ1-2|NA|TRBV11-1|NA
CASSPGPKKYGYTF
TGTGCCAGCAGTCCCGGGCCCAAAAAATATGGCTACACCTTC
>TRBJ2-2|NA|TRBV13|TRBD1
CASSLDRGQGELFF
TGTGCCAGCAGCTTGGACAGGGGGCAAGGGGAGCTGTTTTTT
>TRBJ2-1|NA|TRBV11-3|NA
CASSLAGLQFYNEQFF
TGTGCCAGCAGCTTAGCGGGACTTCAATTTTACAATGAGCAGTTCTTC
>TRBJ1-1|NA|TRBV6-5|NA
CASSSTFWAFF
TGTGCCAGCAGTTCTACCTTTTGGGCTTTCTTT